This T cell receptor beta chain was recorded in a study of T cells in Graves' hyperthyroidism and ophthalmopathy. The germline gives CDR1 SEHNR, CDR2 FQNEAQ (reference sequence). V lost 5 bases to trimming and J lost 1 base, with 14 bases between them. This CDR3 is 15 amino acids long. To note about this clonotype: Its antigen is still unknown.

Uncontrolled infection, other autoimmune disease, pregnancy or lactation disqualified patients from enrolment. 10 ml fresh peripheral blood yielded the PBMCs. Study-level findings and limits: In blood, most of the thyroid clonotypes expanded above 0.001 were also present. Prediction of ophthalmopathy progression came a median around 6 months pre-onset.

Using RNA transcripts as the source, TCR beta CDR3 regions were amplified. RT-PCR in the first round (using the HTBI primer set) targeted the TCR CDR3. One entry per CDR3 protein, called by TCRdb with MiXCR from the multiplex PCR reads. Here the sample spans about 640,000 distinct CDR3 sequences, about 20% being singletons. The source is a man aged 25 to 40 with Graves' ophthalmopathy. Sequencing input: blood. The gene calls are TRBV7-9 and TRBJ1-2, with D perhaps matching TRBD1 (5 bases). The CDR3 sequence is CASSPPSTVNYGYTF. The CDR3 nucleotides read TGTGCCAGCAGCCCACCCTCGACAGTTAACTATGGCTACACCTTC.